The 16 T cell receptor beta chains presented below share a single source sample, sequenced in a study of shared clonotypes between healthy human individuals. The table came from immunoSEQ multiplex PCR; TCRdb's copy has only in-frame clones and leaves some out. The profile shows 450,000 to 500,000 clones, 81% of them singletons. Sequencing was performed on PBMCs. These receptors came from a woman aged 40 to 49 in good health. Some clones in this sample may be carry-over from other donors' samples.

This clone was seen a single time. The chain employs TRBV4-1 and TRBJ2-1; a weak D match, TRBD1 (6 bases). Germline V CDR1 and CDR2: MGHRA, YSYEKL. Deletions cut 3 bases from V and 8 bases from J, with 11 bases between. CDR3 length: 13 residues. CDR3 sequence (DNA): TGCGCCAGCAGCCACCGCACAGGGCATGAGCAGTTCTTC. It codes for CASSHRTGHEQFF.

Of note for this clone: A far larger clone differs by one base, so this is likely a read error. This chain links TRBV28 with TRBJ1-5; 9 bases fit TRBD1. Germline assignment: CDR1 MDHEN and CDR2 SYDVKM. The CDR3 runs 15 residues. V was pared by 4 bases and J by 3 bases, with 4 bases of the junction left unmatched. The CDR3 loop reads CASSSGDRDNQPQHF. Written as DNA, the CDR3 is TGTGCCAGCAGTTCTGGGGACAGGGACAATCAGCCCCAGCATTTT.

This chain joins TRBV29-1 and TRBJ2-7, with 11 bases lining up with TRBD2. The CDR3 is 14 amino acids. V gave up 3 bases and J gave up 1 base; unmatched junction bases: 2. CDR1 is SQVTM, CDR2 ANQGSEA, per germline. The CDR3 region has the DNA TGCAGCGTTGACGGACTAGCGGGTTCCTACGAGCAGTACTTC. It codes for CSVDGLAGSYEQYF.

This chain links TRBV10-3 with TRBJ2-3; 10 bases agree with TRBD2. V gave up 6 bases and J gave up 5 bases; unmatched junction bases: 5. CDR3 length: 14 residues. Germline V gives CDR1 ENHRY, CDR2 SYGVKD. CDR3 coding DNA: TGTGCCATCAGGGCTAGCGGGAGAAAAGATACGCAGTATTTT. This sequence encodes CAIRASGRKDTQYF.

This clone showed up just a few times. The chain recombines TRBV2 with TRBJ2-3, with D hard to call. The CDR3 loop spans 12 amino acids. V was trimmed by 4 bases and J by 4 bases, leaving 6 bases between them. In germline, CDR1 is SNHLY, CDR2 FYNNEI. CDR3 in amino acids: CASSGGSDTQYF. DNA of the CDR3: TGTGCCAGCAGTGGGGGTTCAGATACGCAGTATTTT.

This rearrangement joins TRBV6-1 to TRBJ2-1; 11 bases are shared with TRBD2. From germline, CDR1 is MNHNS and CDR2 SASEGT. The CDR3 has 17 residues. The V gene end was trimmed by 4 bases and the J gene end by 7 bases; junction bases not matched to a gene: 12. DNA of the CDR3: TGTGCCAGCAGTGGCCCCCTGACTAGCGGGACAAGGAATGAGCAGTTCTTC. It codes for CASSGPLTSGTRNEQFF.

Concerning this clone: With only one base between it and a far larger clone, this is likely a read error. Other DNA sequences within the sample encode an identical CDR3. This sequence joins TRBV30 and TRBJ1-1, with D possibly being TRBD1 (6 bases). The V gene's germline CDR1 is GTSNPN and CDR2 SVGIG (reference sequence). The CDR3 runs 13 residues. CDR3 amino acids: CAWTRQKDSEAFF. CDR3 nucleotides: TGTGCATGGACCAGGCAGAAGGACAGTGAAGCTTTCTTT.

V and J are TRBV15 and TRBJ2-5; D unresolved. V was shortened by 0 bases and J by 7 bases, with 6 bases between the two germline ends. CDR1 and CDR2 (germline): LNHNV, YYDKDF (reference sequence). CDR3 size: 12 residues. For the CDR3, the DNA is TGTGCCACCAGCAGAGATACGGGGACCCAGTACTTC. It encodes CATSRDTGTQYF.

The chain uses TRBV5-1 and TRBJ2-7; no firm D call. The CDR3 has 14 residues. V was pared by 4 bases and J by 6 bases, with 17 bases between. From germline, CDR1 is SGHRS and CDR2 YFSETQ. Here the CDR3 reads CASSLGTDNSEQYF. Written as DNA, the CDR3 is TGCGCCAGCAGCCTGGGAACCGATAACAGCGAGCAGTACTTC.

This clone was detected only a few times. The sample holds other DNA sequences that translate to the same CDR3. The chain couples TRBV4-1 to TRBJ2-5; D gene uncertain. With the DNA end fitting TRBJ2-7 better, the J assignment may be wrong. CDR1 and CDR2 from the germline V gene are MGHRA and YSYEKL. The CDR3 contains 13 residues. CDR3 sequence (DNA): TGCGCCAGCAGCCAGCTTGACAACTACGAGCAGTACTTC. Its protein is CASSQLDNYEQYF.

The chain couples TRBV11-2 to TRBJ1-2; weak D call: TRBD1 (5 bases). The CDR3 loop spans 17 amino acids. The germline V and J ends were trimmed by 0 bases and 0 bases, with 14 bases remaining between them. Germline V gives CDR1 SGHAT, CDR2 FQNNGV. The CDR3 coding sequence is TGTGCCAGCAGCTTAGATCTCTTGGGGGTGTCTAACTATGGCTACACCTTC. This translates into CASSLDLLGVSNYGYTF.

The chain combines TRBV18 with TRBJ1-1, with D maybe TRBD1 (5 bases). Germline-derived CDR1 and CDR2 are KGHSH and LQKENI. V was pared by 2 bases and J by 11 bases, with 15 bases between. The CDR3 runs 13 residues. CDR3 nucleotide sequence: TGTGCCAGCTCACCAGCTCAGCAGGGTGACGCTTTCTTT. This encodes CASSPAQQGDAFF.

The chain employs TRBV5-4 and TRBJ1-1; D is possibly TRBD1 (6 bases). Deletions cut 2 bases from V and 4 bases from J, with 12 bases between. Germline V gene lookup returns CDR1 SGHNT and CDR2 YYREEE (reference sequence). The CDR3 has 14 residues. Written as DNA, the CDR3 is TGTGCCAGCAGCTTAAACAGGGAGGGCACTGAAGCTTTCTTT. Translation: CASSLNREGTEAFF.

The chain carries TRBV30 and TRBJ2-7; D unclear. The V and J ends lost 5 bases and 2 bases respectively, with 16 bases between them. CDR3 length: 14 amino acids. CDR1 is GTSNPN and CDR2 is SVGIG in the germline V gene (reference sequence). The CDR3: CAWGNLIPPYEQYF. In DNA, the CDR3 is TGTGCCTGGGGTAACCTTATACCCCCCTACGAGCAGTACTTC.

A remark on this clone: A far larger clone differs by one base, so this is likely a read error. V is TRBV30 and J is TRBJ2-7, with 8 nucleotides matching TRBD2. In germline, CDR1 is GTSNPN, CDR2 SVGIG (reference sequence). With V trimmed by 8 bases and J by 4 bases, 10 bases remained unmatched. The CDR3 loop spans 13 amino acids. This CDR3 is CAVSGMASYEQYF. The CDR3, as DNA: TGTGCCGTTAGCGGGATGGCCTCTTACGAGCAGTACTTC.

The chain combines TRBV7-2 with TRBJ1-5; D unresolved. Between the trimmed V and J ends, which lost 1 base and 0 bases, there was a span of 7 bases. Per the germline V gene, CDR1 is SGHTA and CDR2 is FQGNSA. The CDR3 has 15 residues. The CDR3 coding sequence is TGTGCCAGCAGCTTAGATGGGGTTAGCAATCAGCCCCAGCATTTT. Translation gives CASSLDGVSNQPQHF.